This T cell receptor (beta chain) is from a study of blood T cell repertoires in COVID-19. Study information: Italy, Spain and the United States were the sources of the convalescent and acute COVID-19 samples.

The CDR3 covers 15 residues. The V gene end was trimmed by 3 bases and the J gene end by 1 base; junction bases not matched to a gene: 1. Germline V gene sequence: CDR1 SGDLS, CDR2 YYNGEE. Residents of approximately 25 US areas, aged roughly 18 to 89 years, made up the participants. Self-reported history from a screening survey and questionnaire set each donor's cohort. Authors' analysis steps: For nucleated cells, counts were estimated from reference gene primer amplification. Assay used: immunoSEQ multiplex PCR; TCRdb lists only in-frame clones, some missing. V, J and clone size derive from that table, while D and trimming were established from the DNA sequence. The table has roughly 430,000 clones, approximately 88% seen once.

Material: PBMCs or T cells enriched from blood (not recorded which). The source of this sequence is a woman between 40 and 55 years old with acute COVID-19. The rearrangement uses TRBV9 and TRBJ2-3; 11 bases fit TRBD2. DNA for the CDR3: TGTGCCAGCAGCGGTAGCGGGGGGGGCACAGATACGCAGTATTTT. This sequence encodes CASSGSGGGTDTQYF.